This T cell receptor (beta chain) stems from a study of OX40 agonist ivuxolimab in advanced cancers. TCRdb's table, derived via immunoSEQ multiplex PCR, lists solely in-frame clones and lacks some. In the table there are some 85,000 clones, about 90% of which are singletons. The receptor was derived from an adult with an advanced solid tumor such as melanoma, head and neck, liver or kidney cancer. The material was CD4+ or CD8+ T cells sorted from blood, obtained in a trial of the OX40 agonist ivuxolimab.

The CDR3 DNA reads TGTGCCAGCAGTCAATTTCCGGGAGGCAGTCCCAGACCCTCCTACAATGAGCAGTTCTTC. Translated, it gives CASSQFPGGSPRPSYNEQFF. The chain carries TRBV28 and TRBJ2-1; 7 bases are a match to TRBD2. The CDR3 extends over 20 amino acids. Per germline, CDR1 MDHEN and CDR2 SYDVKM. With V trimmed by 5 bases and J by 0 bases, 19 bases remained unmatched.